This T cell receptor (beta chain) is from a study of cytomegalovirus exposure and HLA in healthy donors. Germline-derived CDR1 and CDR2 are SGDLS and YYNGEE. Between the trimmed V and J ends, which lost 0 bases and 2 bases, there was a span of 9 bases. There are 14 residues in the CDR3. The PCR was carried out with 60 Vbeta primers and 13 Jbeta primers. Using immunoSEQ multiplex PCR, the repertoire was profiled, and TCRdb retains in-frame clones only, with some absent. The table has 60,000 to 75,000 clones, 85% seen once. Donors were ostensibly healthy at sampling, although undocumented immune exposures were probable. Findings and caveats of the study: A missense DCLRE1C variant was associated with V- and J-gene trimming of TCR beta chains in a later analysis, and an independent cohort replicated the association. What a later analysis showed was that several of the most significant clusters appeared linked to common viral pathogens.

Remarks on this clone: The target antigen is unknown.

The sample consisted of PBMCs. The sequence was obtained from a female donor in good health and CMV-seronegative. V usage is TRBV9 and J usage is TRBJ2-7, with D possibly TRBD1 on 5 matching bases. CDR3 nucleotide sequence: TGTGCCAGCAGCGTAGACCAGGGCCCCTACGAGCAGTACTTC. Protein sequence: CASSVDQGPYEQYF.